Following are 26 T cell receptor beta chains from one sample sequenced in a study of T cell changes during pregnancy in multiple sclerosis (dated by TCRdb to between 2018 and 2021). Library creation used the immunoSEQ multiplex PCR assay. TCRdb holds this immuneACCESS table with in-frame rearrangements only. Some clones are missing; in checked studies, unresolved V genes explain under half, and the rest has no known cause. Counted in this sample were tens of thousands of clones; 88% of them appeared once. The top ten hold approximately 0.69% of the sample. The material was CD4+ T cells from peripheral blood mononuclear cells, obtained in the first trimester of pregnancy. These TCRs come from a female donor in good health, enrolled as a control in a pregnancy study.

The chain couples TRBV4-2 to TRBJ1-1; weak D call: TRBD1 (6 bases). Germline assignment: CDR1 LGHNA and CDR2 YNFKEQ. V was clipped by 0 bases and J by 6 bases, with 17 bases between them. The CDR3 consists of 16 residues. CDR3 DNA sequence: TGTGCCAGCAGCCAAGATAGGGGGGGAGGGAATGCTGAAGCTTTCTTT. Its protein product is CASSQDRGGGNAEAFF.

This clone has only a few counts. The chain employs TRBV18 and TRBJ1-1; D remains ambiguous. Trimming removed 2 bases from V and 11 bases from J, with 9 bases in between. The CDR3 spans 11 residues. The V gene's germline CDR1 is KGHSH and CDR2 LQKENI. This CDR3 reads CASSPLELAFF. The CDR3 nucleotides are TGTGCCAGCTCACCATTAGAGTTGGCTTTCTTT.

The rearrangement uses TRBV6-5 and TRBJ1-6; a weak D match, TRBD1 (5 bases). V lost 5 bases, J lost 1 base, and 9 bases lay in between. Germline loops: CDR1 MNHEY, CDR2 SVGAGI. The CDR3 sequence is 15 residues long. The CDR3 reads CASSRDSSYNSPLHF. In DNA, the CDR3 is TGTGCCAGCAGTCGTGACAGTTCCTATAATTCACCCCTCCACTTT.

CDR3 residues: CASSRYLGGAADGNTIYF. The CDR3 DNA reads as TGCGCCAGCAGCCGCTATCTAGGGGGCGCAGCTGATGGAAACACCATATATTTT. The chain combines TRBV4-3 with TRBJ1-3, with 7 nucleotides matching TRBD1. Germline-derived CDR1 and CDR2 are LGHNA and YSLEER. V was clipped by 4 bases and J by 3 bases; unmatched bases: 15. The CDR3 runs 18 residues.

DNA for the CDR3: TGTGCCAGCAGCTTATCGAGACACCGGATGGGTGAACTGTTTTTT. Protein: CASSLSRHRMGELFF. The chain carries TRBV7-9 and TRBJ1-4; no clear D gene. V was cut by 2 bases and J by 12 bases, with 19 bases left in between. The CDR3 runs to 15 residues. Germline V gives CDR1 SEHNR, CDR2 FQNEAQ (reference sequence).

The chain combines TRBV7-8 with TRBJ1-2; a weak D match, TRBD1 (5 bases). Germline V lookup: CDR1 SGHVS, CDR2 FQNEAQ. CDR3 length: 14 residues. The V end lost 5 bases, the J end lost 4 bases, and 14 bases lay between the germline ends. CDR3 protein: CASSIGGASYGYTF. CDR3 in DNA: TGTGCCAGCAGCATCGGGGGAGCCAGCTATGGCTACACCTTC. Looking up the rest from reference TRBV7-8 and TRBJ1-2 gives the full variable domain: GAGVSQSPRYKVAKRGQDVALRCDPISGHVSLFWYQQALGQGPEFLTYFQNEAQLDKSGLPSDRFFAERPEGSVSTLKIQRTQQEDSAVYLCASSIGGASYGYTFGSGTRLTVV.

The rearrangement uses TRBV5-1 and TRBJ2-7; D is unclear. The CDR3 is 14 amino acids. Trimming removed 0 bases at V and 2 bases at J, with 9 bases between. Germline-derived CDR1 and CDR2 are SGHRS and YFSETQ. The CDR3 coding sequence is TGCGCCAGCAGCTTGGCTTTGAGTGCCTACGAGCAGTACTTC. This codes for CASSLALSAYEQYF.

The V call is TRBV5-1, the J call TRBJ2-3; 10 positions match TRBD1. V was clipped by 3 bases and J by 8 bases; unmatched bases: 12. Germline lookup yields CDR1 SGHRS and CDR2 YFSETQ. The CDR3 runs 16 residues. Here the CDR3 DNA reads TGCGCCAGCAGCTACCGACAGGGGGCATCAGGTTCTACGCAGTATTTT. It is translated as CASSYRQGASGSTQYF.

The chain uses TRBV2 and TRBJ2-1; 8 bases line up with TRBD2. The CDR3 consists of 13 residues. The V gene's germline CDR1 is SNHLY and CDR2 FYNNEI. V was pared by 7 bases and J by 14 bases, with 13 bases of the junction left unmatched. The CDR3 nucleotides are TGTGCCAGCAAGGTTAGCGGGGTTCGAGTCGAGTTCTTC. As protein: CASKVSGVRVEFF.

This rearrangement joins TRBV2 to TRBJ1-6; TRBD1 might be the D (6 bases). The CDR3 runs 14 residues. Trimming left V 1 base short and J 7 bases short, with 8 bases between. Germline-derived CDR1 and CDR2 are SNHLY and FYNNEI. This CDR3 reads CASSEEGVNSPLHF. CDR3 coding DNA: TGTGCCAGCAGTGAAGAGGGGGTAAATTCACCCCTCCACTTT.

The gene calls are TRBV14 and TRBJ2-1, with a possible D match to TRBD2 (6 bases). Germline CDR1 is SGHDN and CDR2 is FVKESK. V lost 2 bases to trimming and J lost 6 bases, with 17 bases between them. The CDR3 sequence is 16 residues long. CDR3 loop: CASSQILGWGVNEQFF. The DNA for the CDR3 is TGTGCCAGCAGCCAAATCCTCGGGTGGGGGGTCAATGAGCAGTTCTTC.

This chain uses TRBV10-3 with TRBJ2-1, with 9 nucleotides matching TRBD2. The CDR3 is 18 amino acids. Germline V gene data show CDR1 as ENHRY and CDR2 as SYGVKD. Trimming at V came to 1 base and at J to 6 bases, leaving 13 bases not matched to a gene. The CDR3 DNA reads TGTGCCATCAGTGAGTGGTGGGTTCGAGCGGGGGGACCCAATGAGCAGTTCTTC. Translated, it gives CAISEWWVRAGGPNEQFF.

This chain joins TRBV10-3 and TRBJ2-7, with TRBD1 matching over 7 bases. CDR1 and CDR2 (germline): ENHRY, SYGVKD. The CDR3 has 15 amino acids. V lost 3 bases, J lost 0 bases, and 5 bases stayed unmatched. CDR3 bases: TGTGCCATCAGTGACTCGGGACAGTACTCCTACGAGCAGTACTTC. This codes for CAISDSGQYSYEQYF.

The chain employs TRBV15 and TRBJ2-7; tentatively, D is TRBD2 (5 bases). Trimming removed 8 bases from V and 0 bases from J, with 14 bases in between. This CDR3 comprises 14 residues. Looked up from germline, CDR1 is LNHNV and CDR2 is YYDKDF (reference sequence). This CDR3 reads CATGRRTISYEQYF. In nucleotides, the CDR3 is TGTGCCACCGGGAGAAGGACCATCTCCTACGAGCAGTACTTC.

The chain employs TRBV7-6 and TRBJ1-2, with TRBD1 identical over 9 bases. Germline-derived CDR1 and CDR2 are SGHVS and FNYEAQ. The CDR3 covers 14 residues. The V and J ends lost 4 bases and 4 bases, in that order; junction bases with no gene match: 4. Written as DNA, the CDR3 is TGTGCCAGCAGCTCCGGGACAGGGCTCTATGGCTACACCTTC. Protein product: CASSSGTGLYGYTF.

This sequence joins TRBV30 and TRBJ1-1; no clear D gene. The CDR3 is 13 amino acids. Trimming left V 2 bases short and J 6 bases short, with 13 bases between. CDR1 is GTSNPN and CDR2 is SVGIG in the germline V gene (reference sequence). The CDR3 DNA sequence: TGTGCCTGGAGTTCGGTAAAGAGCGCTGAAGCTTTCTTT. It specifies CAWSSVKSAEAFF.

This CDR3 is CASSPSDSLNQPQHF. CDR3 bases: TGTGCCAGCTCACCCTCGGACAGCCTCAATCAGCCCCAGCATTTT. The rearrangement uses TRBV18 and TRBJ1-5; D might be TRBD1 (6 bases). V was shortened by 3 bases and J by 3 bases, with 12 bases between the two germline ends. The CDR3 covers 15 residues. Per germline, CDR1 KGHSH and CDR2 LQKENI.

This chain joins TRBV4-3 and TRBJ1-1; 7 bases line up with TRBD1. V dropped 4 bases and J dropped 0; count of bases not matched to a gene: 2. The CDR3 has 14 residues. Per germline, CDR1 LGHNA and CDR2 YSLEER. Here the CDR3 reads CASSPGTVNTEAFF. The CDR3 DNA is TGCGCCAGCAGCCCTGGGACAGTGAACACTGAAGCTTTCTTT.

V gene TRBV30 combines with J gene TRBJ1-1; D gene ambiguous. Germline V gene lookup returns CDR1 GTSNPN and CDR2 SVGIG (reference sequence). This CDR3 is 12 amino acids long. The V gene lost 5 bases and the J gene lost 3 bases, with 10 bases spanning the gap. The CDR3 coding sequence is TGTGCCTGGCAGCGGGTTTACACTGAAGCTTTCTTT. This translates into CAWQRVYTEAFF. Full variable domain (outside the CDR3, taken from reference TRBV30 and TRBJ1-1): SQTIHQWPATLVQPVGSPLSLECTVEGTSNPNLYWYRQAAGRGLQLLFYSVGIGQISSEVPQNLSASRPQDRQFILSSKKLLLSDSGFYLCAWQRVYTEAFFGQGTRLTVV.

This clone appeared a single time. The identical CDR3 is also encoded by other nucleotide sequences in the sample. This sequence joins TRBV7-2 and TRBJ2-7, with D possibly TRBD1 on 6 matching bases. The CDR3 totals 14 residues. V was clipped by 3 bases and J by 1 base, with 10 bases between them. Germline CDR1 reads SGHTA; CDR2 reads FQGNSA. In DNA, the CDR3 is TGTGCCAGCAGCTTGGCAGGACAGTCCTACGAGCAGTACTTC. This gives the protein CASSLAGQSYEQYF.

This clone was seen a single time. The chain uses TRBV30 and TRBJ2-2; 8 nucleotides line up with TRBD1. The CDR3 spans 19 residues. The germline gives CDR1 GTSNPN, CDR2 SVGIG (reference sequence). With 4 bases clipped from V and 2 bases from J, the junction kept 18 bases outside the gene matches. The CDR3 here is CAWTPRPGTGFSNTGELFF. The CDR3 nucleotides are TGTGCCTGGACCCCCAGACCCGGGACAGGATTCTCCAACACCGGGGAGCTGTTTTTT.

The rearrangement joins TRBV18 to TRBJ2-2; TRBD2 aligns across 12 bases. The V and J ends lost 2 bases and 1 base, in that order; junction bases with no gene match: 8. This CDR3 comprises 19 residues. The germline V gene encodes CDR1 KGHSH and CDR2 LQKENI. The CDR3 spells CASSPTSTTSGGNTGELFF. In DNA form, the CDR3 reads TGTGCCAGCTCACCAACGAGTACGACTAGCGGGGGGAACACCGGGGAGCTGTTTTTT.

The rearrangement joins TRBV14 to TRBJ1-4; D is ambiguous. The CDR3 has 14 amino acids. V dropped 3 bases and J dropped 10 bases, with 15 bases sitting between them. Germline assignment: CDR1 SGHDN and CDR2 FVKESK. CDR3 bases: TGTGCCAGCAGCCAGGATCCCTCACGAGGAAAACTGTTTTTT. Amino acid sequence: CASSQDPSRGKLFF.

The chain uses TRBV4-3 and TRBJ2-5, with 7 bases fitting TRBD2. Looked up from germline, CDR1 is LGHNA and CDR2 is YSLEER. The CDR3 has 13 amino acids. V was clipped by 0 bases and J by 5 bases; unmatched bases: 0. This CDR3 reads CASSQELAETQYF. In DNA form, the CDR3 reads TGCGCCAGCAGCCAAGAACTAGCGGAGACCCAGTACTTC.

V gene TRBV5-1 combines with J gene TRBJ2-5; D might be TRBD1 (6 bases). Germline assignment: CDR1 SGHRS and CDR2 YFSETQ. V was shortened by 4 bases and J by 4 bases, with 14 bases between the two germline ends. This CDR3 region has 14 residues. CDR3 residues: CASSSGQRGETQYF. In DNA form, the CDR3 reads TGCGCCAGCAGCAGTGGACAGAGAGGAGAGACCCAGTACTTC.

In nucleotides, the CDR3 is TGTGCCAGCAGCTTGGAAGGGGGCCACACTGAAGCTTTCTTT. It specifies CASSLEGGHTEAFF. The chain is built from TRBV5-6 and TRBJ1-1; 7 bases map to TRBD1. The CDR3 contains 14 residues. Germline V CDR1 and CDR2: SGHDT, YYEEEE. Unmatched junction bases numbered 2, after V lost 0 bases and J lost 3 bases.